The rows below give T cell receptor beta chains drawn from one sample of a study of metastatic and nonmetastatic thyroid tumors. TCRdb ran MiXCR on the PCR reads. The data show 35,000 to 55,000 clones, 24% seen once. Specimen: blood. The receptors stem from a male donor with papillary thyroid cancer or a benign thyroid nodule (not recorded which). Some clones in this sample may be carry-over from other donors' samples. Each CDR3 is given without its conserved first and last residue. The order of the fields is V gene, J gene, CDR3 protein.

TRBV6-2/TRBV6-3	TRBJ2-2	ASSYPNLGELF
TRBV7-8	TRBJ1-4	ASSLLHPQDGGAELF
TRBV12-3/TRBV12-4	TRBJ2-1	ASSFGGSSYNEQF
TRBV7-9	TRBJ2-1	ASRRGDREGNEQF
TRBV20-1	TRBJ1-1	SARVREPNTEAF
TRBV6-1	TRBJ1-3	ASRLTGAGNTIY
TRBV19	TRBJ2-2	ATQREGAGELF
TRBV30	TRBJ2-1	AWTGTYEQF
TRBV6-2/TRBV6-3	TRBJ1-1	ASSYRQPQNQEAF
TRBV2	TRBJ1-2	ASSGGQEELYGYT
TRBV6-6	TRBJ1-5	ASSYDRGMQPQH
TRBV6-1	TRBJ1-5	ASTRDRVANQPQH
TRBV12-3/TRBV12-4	TRBJ2-2	ASSWGELTGELF
TRBV5-1	TRBJ2-7	ASSLLPLGQGIYYEQY
TRBV30	TRBJ1-3	AWSVRTGVGNTIY
TRBV11-2	TRBJ2-2	ASSLVPRVANTGELF
TRBV6-1	TRBJ1-2	ASSPSVMYGYT
TRBV19	TRBJ2-1	ASSPDRLGEQF
TRBV25-1	TRBJ2-2	ASKSPNTGELF
TRBV7-9	TRBJ2-7	ASSLGGRHYEQY
TRBV7-6	TRBJ2-6	ASSSTGARSGANVLT
TRBV6-4	TRBJ2-3	ASSDRPETTDTQY
TRBV20-1	TRBJ2-7	SARAPGQFYEQY
TRBV28	TRBJ1-1	ASSRRGITEAF
TRBV20-1	TRBJ2-1	SARDNGGSSYNEQF
TRBV3-1	TRBJ2-1	ASSQVGRRYNEQF
TRBV6-2/TRBV6-3	TRBJ1-6	ASSYSPGHNSPLH
TRBV6-1	TRBJ1-1	ASSSLSETEAF
TRBV11-3	TRBJ1-1	ASSLDLRYSAEAF
TRBV19	TRBJ2-7	ASSLTGGAWNSYEQY
TRBV12-3/TRBV12-4	TRBJ2-1	ASRVNYEYNEQF
TRBV20-1	TRBJ2-1	SAMTRPVSGEQF
TRBV6-1	TRBJ1-1	ASTRGGGTEAF
TRBV20-1	TRBJ2-7	SHKRAGNIYEQY
TRBV3-1	TRBJ1-2	ASRHGNYGYT
TRBV4-2	TRBJ2-1	ASSPALGGRLRRGGDNEQF
TRBV19	TRBJ1-2	ASSGDGYYGYT
TRBV6-5	TRBJ1-2	ASSYKANYGYT
TRBV2	TRBJ1-2	ASRDRAGGYT
TRBV5-6	TRBJ2-1	ASSGLSGGDEQF
TRBV24-1	TRBJ1-5	ATSEKPGQGSNQPQH
TRBV12-3/TRBV12-4	TRBJ1-5	ASSLGGSHQPQH
TRBV2	TRBJ2-7	ASTRTGGAYEQY
TRBV7-8	TRBJ2-7	ASSEGNSYEQY
TRBV9	TRBJ2-7	ASSVGTSTYEQY
TRBV10-3	TRBJ2-5	ASSRPQETQY
TRBV27	TRBJ2-2	ASSPVDRERAGELF
TRBV6-1	TRBJ2-1	ASSQDSSYNEQF